Presented here are 15 T cell receptor beta chains from one specimen sequenced in a study of blood T cell repertoires in COVID-19. Only in-frame clones appear in the TCRdb table, and some are missing; sequencing was by immunoSEQ multiplex PCR. The profile shows some 100,000 clones, 87% of them singletons. Sample: peripheral blood. The receptor set was obtained from a human donor in a cohort sampled during active COVID-19.

This clone was picked up one time. This chain joins TRBV5-4 and TRBJ1-2; 8 bases line up with TRBD1. The CDR3 contains 15 residues. V trimming: 0 bases; J trimming: 2 bases; junction bases outside the gene matches: 3. Germline CDR1 SGHNT, CDR2 YYREEE (reference sequence). CDR3 amino acids: CASSLARTGNYGYTF. CDR3 DNA: TGTGCCAGCAGCTTGGCCCGGACAGGGAACTATGGCTACACCTTC.

The V call is TRBV27, the J call TRBJ2-5, with 13 bases fitting TRBD2. Looked up from germline, CDR1 is MNHEY and CDR2 is SMNVEV (reference sequence). The V gene end was trimmed by 6 bases and the J gene end by 1 base; junction bases not matched to a gene: 11. There are 18 residues in the CDR3. CDR3 in DNA: TGTGCCAGCAGCCCTGCCCGGACTAGCGGGGGACTCCAAGAGACCCAGTACTTC. Amino acids: CASSPARTSGGLQETQYF.

V and J are TRBV19 and TRBJ2-4; TRBD2 might be the D (6 bases). Trimming pared 3 bases from V and 6 bases from J, leaving 21 bases between. The germline V gene encodes CDR1 LNHDA and CDR2 SQIVND (reference sequence). This CDR3 has 17 amino acids. The CDR3 bases are TGTGCCAGTAGTATCAGGGCTGTGCGGGATCGCGGAAACATTCAGTACTTC. Encoded protein: CASSIRAVRDRGNIQYF.

The chain is built from TRBV12-3 or TRBV12-4 and TRBJ2-1; a weak D match, TRBD2 (7 bases). CDR3 size: 11 residues. Between the trimmed V and J ends, which lost 11 bases and 8 bases, there was a span of 13 bases. CDR3: CACGGGDEQFF. For the CDR3, the DNA is TGTGCCTGTGGGGGGGGCGATGAGCAGTTCTTC.

The J gene is TRBJ2-4, the V gene TRBV10-1; a possible D gene is TRBD2 (5 bases). Trimming removed 4 bases from V and 7 bases from J, with 5 bases in between. This CDR3 spans 11 amino acids. Germline values: CDR1 WNHNN, CDR2 SYGVQD (reference sequence). The CDR3 DNA sequence: TGCGCCAGCAGTGGAGGGAACATTCAGTACTTC. Translated: CASSGGNIQYF.

The chain carries TRBV11-2 and TRBJ1-3, with D hard to call. Trimming cost V 5 bases and J 5 bases, with 13 bases left between them. Germline V gene data show CDR1 as SGHAT and CDR2 as FQNNGV. This CDR3 is built from 14 residues. CDR3 loop: CASSPQYLRNTIYF. The CDR3 DNA is TGTGCCAGCAGCCCGCAGTATCTGAGAAACACCATATATTTT.

V gene TRBV18 combines with J gene TRBJ2-2; D uncertain. From germline, CDR1 is KGHSH and CDR2 LQKENI. V was clipped by 3 bases and J by 0 bases, with 5 bases between them. The CDR3 runs to 14 residues. The CDR3 reads CASSPVANTGELFF. CDR3 coding DNA: TGTGCCAGCTCACCCGTCGCGAACACCGGGGAGCTGTTTTTT.

The CDR3 loop is CATSSTGFYGYTF. The CDR3 DNA reads TGTGCCACCAGCTCTACAGGGTTCTATGGCTACACCTTC. The chain carries TRBV15 and TRBJ1-2; D is possibly TRBD1 (6 bases). V was clipped by 5 bases and J by 4 bases, with 11 bases between them. The CDR3 sequence is 13 residues long. Germline V gene data show CDR1 as LNHNV and CDR2 as YYDKDF (reference sequence).

V is TRBV20-1 and J is TRBJ2-4; TRBD2 aligns across 7 bases. Germline CDR1 DFQATT, CDR2 SNEGSKA (reference sequence). The CDR3 is made up of 16 amino acids. Losses at the gene ends were 3 bases for V and 6 bases for J; bases not matched to a gene: 14. The CDR3, as DNA: TGCAGTGCTAGTGTTGCGGGAGTCCTACTGTTAAACATTCAGTACTTC. It translates to CSASVAGVLLLNIQYF.

This clone was found a few times. V usage is TRBV6-2 or TRBV6-3 and J usage is TRBJ1-5; D unclear. Germline CDR1 MNHEY, CDR2 SVGEGT. V was clipped by 4 bases and J by 5 bases, with 6 bases between them. This CDR3 comprises 12 residues. Here the CDR3 reads CASSSRDQPQHF. CDR3 sequence (DNA): TGTGCCAGCAGTTCCCGAGATCAGCCCCAGCATTTT.

The chain has TRBV7-9 and TRBJ2-7; TRBD2 matches 8 bases. The CDR3 has 15 amino acids. Germline V gene sequence: CDR1 SEHNR, CDR2 FQNEAQ (reference sequence). After removal of 0 bases from V and 5 bases from J, the junction contained 6 bases not matched to a gene. In DNA form, the CDR3 reads TGTGCCAGCAGCTTAGCGTCGGGAGGGCCCAACGAGCAGTACTTC. Translation gives CASSLASGGPNEQYF.

The V and J genes are TRBV24-1 and TRBJ2-3; 8 bases agree with TRBD1. J gave up 6 bases and V 3 bases, and 13 bases lay outside the gene matches. This CDR3 region has 17 residues. CDR1 and CDR2 from the germline V gene are KGHDR and SFDVKD. CDR3 protein: CATSDLNGQGPFDTQYF. The CDR3 nucleotides read TGTGCCACCAGTGATCTAAACGGACAGGGCCCTTTCGATACGCAGTATTTT.

This sequence joins TRBV5-6 and TRBJ2-1; 12 bases map to TRBD2. V shed 4 bases, J shed 1 base, and the junction held 9 bases outside the gene matches. The CDR3 contains 18 residues. Germline-derived CDR1 and CDR2 are SGHDT and YYEEEE. The CDR3 bases are TGTGCCAGCAGCCGGCAAGTCCTAGCGGGAGGGTCCTACAATGAGCAGTTCTTC. Translating it yields CASSRQVLAGGSYNEQFF.

This chain joins TRBV2 and TRBJ2-1, with TRBD2 matching 10 bases. Per germline, CDR1 SNHLY and CDR2 FYNNEI. Trimming removed 3 bases from V and 0 bases from J; junction bases left unmatched: 5. The CDR3 loop spans 17 amino acids. CDR3 region: CASSDSGRTRSYNEQFF. CDR3 sequence (DNA): TGTGCCAGCAGTGATAGCGGGAGGACCCGCTCCTACAATGAGCAGTTCTTC.

This chain joins TRBV3-1 (or the pseudogene TRBV3-2) and TRBJ1-3; D gene unclear. V shed 1 base and J shed 0 bases, with 10 bases lying between them. CDR1 and CDR2 from the germline V gene are LGHDT and YNNKEL (reference sequence). The CDR3 covers 16 residues. The CDR3 is CASSQAGGISGNTIYF. CDR3 bases: TGTGCCAGCAGCCAAGCGGGCGGGATCTCTGGAAACACCATATATTTT.